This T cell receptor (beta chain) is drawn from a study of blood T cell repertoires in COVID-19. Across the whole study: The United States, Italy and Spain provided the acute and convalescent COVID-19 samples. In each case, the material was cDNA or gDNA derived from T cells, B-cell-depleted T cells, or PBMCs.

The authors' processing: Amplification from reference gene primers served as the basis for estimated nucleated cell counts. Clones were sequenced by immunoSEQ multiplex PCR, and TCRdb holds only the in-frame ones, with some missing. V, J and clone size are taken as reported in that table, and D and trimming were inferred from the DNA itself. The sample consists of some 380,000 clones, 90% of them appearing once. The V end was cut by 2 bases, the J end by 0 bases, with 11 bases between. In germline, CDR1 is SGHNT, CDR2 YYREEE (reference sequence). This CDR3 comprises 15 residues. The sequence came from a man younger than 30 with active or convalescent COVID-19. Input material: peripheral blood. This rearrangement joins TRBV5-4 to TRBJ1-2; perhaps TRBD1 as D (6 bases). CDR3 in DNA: TGTGCCAGCAGCTTCTACAGGGATTCTAACTATGGCTACACCTTC. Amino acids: CASSFYRDSNYGYTF. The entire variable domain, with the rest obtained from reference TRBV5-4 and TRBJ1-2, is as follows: ETGVTQSPTHLIKTRGQQVTLRCSSQSGHNTVSWYQQALGQGPQFIFQYYREEENGRGNFPPRFSGLQFPNYSSELNVNALELDDSALYLCASSFYRDSNYGYTFGSGTRLTVV.